Given below is one T cell receptor beta chain in context. Clones were read by immunoSEQ multiplex PCR, and TCRdb kept only the in-frame ones, dropping some. The table shows 300,000 to 350,000 clones, with about 91% occurring only once. This entry belongs to a study of blood T cell repertoires in COVID-19. V gave up 2 bases and J gave up 5 bases; unmatched junction bases: 12. The CDR3 is 16 residues long. Germline CDR1 reads SGHTA; CDR2 reads FQGNSA. This TCR was sampled from a man aged 25-45 years with COVID-19, enrolled during active disease. Sequencing was done on a sample of peripheral blood. The gene calls are TRBV7-2 and TRBJ2-7, with 7 bases lining up with TRBD1. This CDR3 is CASSLRPGGSLDEQYF. The DNA for the CDR3 is TGTGCCAGCAGCTTAAGGCCAGGGGGTAGTCTCGACGAGCAGTACTTC.